Given below is one TCR beta chain in context. The antigen is not known. Clones were sequenced by immunoSEQ multiplex PCR, and TCRdb holds only the in-frame ones, with some missing. Among some 360,000 clones listed, about 73% were seen once. V was shortened by 0 bases and J by 4 bases, with 9 bases between the two germline ends. Germline CDR1 reads SGHNT; CDR2 reads YENEEA. The CDR3 spans 14 residues. This sample was included in a study of shared clonotypes between healthy human individuals. Study details: Participating donors consisted of a couple of women and a few men aged 18 to 49. General study findings and limits: Rarefaction indicated that sorted-subset sequencing remained incomplete although depth was large.

The sequence came from a man aged 30 to 45 in good health. The sample was memory CD4+ T cells sorted from blood. Specified subset: CD45RA-negative fraction. The chain is built from TRBV11-3 and TRBJ2-5; D uncertain. DNA for the CDR3: TGTGCCAGCAGCTTAGATCAAGGTTTAGAGACCCAGTACTTC. Amino acid sequence: CASSLDQGLETQYF. The complete variable domain, with remaining parts taken from reference TRBV11-3 and TRBJ2-5, reads EAGVVQSPRYKIIEKKQPVAFWCNPISGHNTLYWYLQNLGQGPELLIRYENEEAVDDSQLPKDRFSAERLKGVDSTLKIQPAELGDSAVYLCASSLDQGLETQYFGPGTRLLVL.